A selection of T cell receptor beta chains follows, all from one sample in a study of blood T cells in healthy people across ages. TCRdb called the 5' RACE reads again in MiXCR, with one record for every CDR3 protein. The sample lists approximately 1,700,000 distinct CDR3 sequences, roughly two fifths seen once, with roughly 23% in the top ten. The sample consisted of blood. The receptor set was obtained from a human donor in good health. CDR3s include the opening cysteine and the closing phenylalanine or tryptophan. Size tells how often a clone was seen (once, few, many) or the class of an expanded clone, and some rows leave it out.

TRBV5-1	TRBJ2-5	.	CASSSNTGVQETQYF
TRBV7-7	TRBJ1-6	few	CASSPSLDPSSPLHF
TRBV14	TRBJ2-6	few	CASSQEQGWFSGANVRTF
TRBV6-6	TRBJ2-3	.	CASTNGPNRGFTGTQYF
TRBV4-3	TRBJ2-7	few	CASSQDLRQGPYEQYF
TRBV7-2	TRBJ2-2	.	CASSLDRVDTGELFF
TRBV12-3/TRBV12-4	TRBJ2-1	few	CASSYVAENEQFF
TRBV29-1	TRBJ1-2	.	CSVEVTADGYTF
TRBV29-1	TRBJ2-3	.	CSVDGRELDTQYF
TRBV7-9	TRBJ2-5	.	CASSLNGPRGETQYF
TRBV4-1	.	.	CASSLIGTGYEQYF
TRBV6-6	TRBJ2-5	.	CASRRTVTIETQYF
TRBV28	TRBJ2-1	.	CASRPGTSLGDEQFF
TRBV11-2	TRBJ2-3	few	CASSLYQLRRLAGTLGGTQYF
TRBV4-1	TRBJ2-1	.	CASSQTGTSGVLLNEQFF
TRBV7-9	TRBJ2-3	.	CAGSASTDTQYF
TRBV7-2	TRBJ2-7	many	CASSSTSSYEQYF
TRBV4-1	TRBJ2-7	few	CASSPRAGTPLREQYF
TRBV29-1	TRBJ2-5	many	CSVVALVGETQYF
TRBV4-3	TRBJ2-1	.	CASSQDMLRGTFNEQFF
TRBV20-1	TRBJ2-7	.	CSPQPQGAGEQYF
TRBV12-3/TRBV12-4	TRBJ1-1	.	CASSRNLMNTEAFF
TRBV7-2	TRBJ2-7	many	CASSLASGGAYEQYF
TRBV4-3	TRBJ1-2	few	CASSQDYASGLQGALGYTF
TRBV11-3	TRBJ2-1	.	CASSPHPDFTYNEQFF
TRBV19	TRBJ1-2	.	CASSSLGTDTNYGYTF
TRBV20-1	TRBJ2-5	.	CSATSGTGQQETQYF
TRBV12-3/TRBV12-4	TRBJ2-7	.	CASLTGQGFYGQYF
TRBV7-8	TRBJ1-1	.	CASTGKSFMNTEAFF
TRBV7-2	TRBJ2-2	few	CASSFGLHNTGELFF